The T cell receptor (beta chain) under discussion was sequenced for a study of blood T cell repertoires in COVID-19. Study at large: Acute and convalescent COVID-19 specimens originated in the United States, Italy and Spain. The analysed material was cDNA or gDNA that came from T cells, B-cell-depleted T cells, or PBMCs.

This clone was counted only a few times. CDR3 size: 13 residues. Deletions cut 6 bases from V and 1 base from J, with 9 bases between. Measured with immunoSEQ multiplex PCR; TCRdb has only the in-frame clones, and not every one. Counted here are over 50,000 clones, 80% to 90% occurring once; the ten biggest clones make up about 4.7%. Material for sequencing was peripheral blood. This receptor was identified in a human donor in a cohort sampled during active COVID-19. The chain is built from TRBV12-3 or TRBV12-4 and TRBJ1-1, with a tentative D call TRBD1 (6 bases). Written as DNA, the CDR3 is TGTGCCAGCAGAGCACAGGGGAACACTGAAGCTTTCTTT. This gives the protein CASRAQGNTEAFF.